The 19 T cell receptor beta chains given below trace back to one sample, sequenced in a study of blood T cell repertoires in COVID-19. Profiled with immunoSEQ multiplex PCR; TCRdb holds only in-frame clones, not every one. This table holds 300,000 to 450,000 clones, approximately 81% found once. The sequenced sample consisted of peripheral blood. The receptors here all came from a woman under 30 with acute or convalescent COVID-19.

The rearrangement joins TRBV5-4 to TRBJ1-2; D possibly corresponds to TRBD1 (5 bases). Trimming took off 1 base at V and 5 bases at J, with 12 bases between the two ends. The CDR3 contains 14 residues. Germline lookup yields CDR1 SGHNT and CDR2 YYREEE (reference sequence). The DNA of the CDR3 is TGTGCCAGCAGCTTGCCCGAGACAGAGTATGGCTACACCTTC. It yields the protein CASSLPETEYGYTF. The full variable domain, with the rest looked up from reference TRBV5-4 and TRBJ1-2, is ETGVTQSPTHLIKTRGQQVTLRCSSQSGHNTVSWYQQALGQGPQFIFQYYREEENGRGNFPPRFSGLQFPNYSSELNVNALELDDSALYLCASSLPETEYGYTFGSGTRLTVV.

With regard to this clone: Other DNA sequences in this specimen translate into the identical CDR3. V gene TRBV2 combines with J gene TRBJ2-7; 8 nucleotides agree with TRBD2. This CDR3 is 14 amino acids long. Germline CDR1 is SNHLY and CDR2 is FYNNEI. The V gene end was trimmed by 2 bases and the J gene end by 2 bases; junction bases not matched to a gene: 2. The CDR3 reads CASSETSGPYEQYF. CDR3 sequence (DNA): TGTGCCAGCAGTGAAACTAGCGGACCCTACGAGCAGTACTTC.

The chain employs TRBV28 and TRBJ1-5; D is uncertain. The CDR3 loop spans 16 amino acids. V lost 3 bases to trimming and J lost 4 bases, with 16 bases between them. Germline V gives CDR1 MDHEN, CDR2 SYDVKM. The CDR3 here is CASSFSGSGGNQPQHF. DNA for the CDR3: TGTGCCAGCAGTTTTAGTGGATCAGGTGGGAATCAGCCCCAGCATTTT.

The rearrangement links TRBV28 to TRBJ2-7; 10 bases match TRBD1. V was clipped by 5 bases and J by 3 bases; unmatched bases: 7. CDR1 and CDR2 (germline): MDHEN, SYDVKM. CDR3 size: 15 residues. CDR3 DNA sequence: TGTGCCAGCAGTCACCGGGACAGGGGTATCTACGAGCAGTACTTC. Its translation: CASSHRDRGIYEQYF.

This clone was counted only a few times. Within the sample, other DNA sequences also encode this same CDR3. The chain carries TRBV6-5 and TRBJ1-5, with D possibly being TRBD1 (5 bases). V lost 5 bases, J lost 1 base, and 12 bases lay in between. This CDR3 is built from 15 residues. Germline V lookup: CDR1 MNHEY, CDR2 SVGAGI. DNA of the CDR3: TGTGCCAGCAGTCCCAGGGTTGGCAGCAATCAGCCCCAGCATTTT. Translated, it gives CASSPRVGSNQPQHF.

The V and J genes are TRBV6-5 and TRBJ1-5; 7 bases fit TRBD1. After removal of 4 bases from V and 10 bases from J, the junction contained 7 bases not matched to a gene. Germline CDR1 and CDR2: MNHEY and SVGAGI. This CDR3 is built from 13 residues. This chain's CDR3 is CASSLTQGYPQHF. The CDR3 coding sequence is TGTGCCAGCAGTTTAACACAGGGGTATCCCCAGCATTTT.

This chain joins TRBV23-1 and TRBJ2-5, with D unclear. TRBV23-1 is treated as an ORF (open reading frame) with a function not yet certain. The CDR3 is 12 residues long. V was pared by 4 bases and J by 10 bases, with 13 bases between. Here the CDR3 reads CASSPRVEDQYF. The CDR3 bases are TGCGCCAGCAGTCCCCGGGTTGAAGACCAGTACTTC.

This chain uses TRBV24-1 with TRBJ2-3; 12 bases are shared with TRBD2. Germline lookup yields CDR1 KGHDR and CDR2 SFDVKD. CDR3 length: 15 amino acids. Trimming at V came to 7 bases and at J to 4 bases, leaving 5 bases not matched to a gene. In DNA, the CDR3 is TGTGCCACCAGGACTAGCGGGAGCGGGGCAGATACGCAGTATTTT. As protein: CATRTSGSGADTQYF.

J is TRBJ1-1 and V is TRBV21-1; TRBD1, the table's D call, lacks a check against the DNA. TRBV21-1 is designated a pseudogene. The length of the CDR3 is 14 residues. The chain's CDR3 is CASSTGTLNTEAFF. The CDR3 bases are TGTGCCAGCAGCACCGGGACACTGAACACTGAAGCTTTCTTT.

This chain connects TRBV7-3 to TRBJ2-1, with 14 bases aligning to TRBD2. V gave up 5 bases and J gave up 9 bases; unmatched junction bases: 6. The CDR3 loop spans 15 amino acids. Germline CDR1 is SGHTA and CDR2 is FQGTGA. CDR3 sequence: CASSPGTSGSTEQFF. Written as DNA, the CDR3 is TGTGCCAGCAGCCCAGGGACTAGCGGGAGTACTGAGCAGTTCTTC.

This chain connects TRBV9 to TRBJ2-1, with a tentative D call TRBD2 (6 bases). The CDR3 runs to 16 residues. Germline lookup yields CDR1 SGDLS and CDR2 YYNGEE. Trimming removed 0 bases at V and 8 bases at J, with 18 bases between. The CDR3 region is CASSVAGGAFWDEQFF. The CDR3 coding sequence is TGTGCCAGCAGCGTAGCCGGCGGGGCCTTTTGGGATGAGCAGTTCTTC.

V usage is TRBV6-5 and J usage is TRBJ2-7, with D perhaps matching TRBD2 (6 bases). CDR1 and CDR2 (germline): MNHEY, SVGAGI. The CDR3 has 13 residues. Between the trimmed V and J ends, which lost 10 bases and 4 bases, there was a span of 17 bases. The CDR3 nucleotides are TGTGCCACAGGCTGGAGGGAGTGGTACGAGCAGTACTTC. Translated: CATGWREWYEQYF.

This rearrangement joins TRBV4-1 to TRBJ1-5; D is perhaps TRBD1 (5 bases). The CDR3 contains 17 residues. With 0 bases removed from V and 1 base from J, the gap between germline ends came to 13 bases. Germline CDR1 and CDR2: MGHRA and YSYEKL. This CDR3 is CASSQEGSGGSNQPQHF. As DNA, the CDR3 is TGCGCCAGCAGCCAAGAAGGCTCGGGGGGGAGCAATCAGCCCCAGCATTTT.

The chain joins TRBV18 to TRBJ1-2; a weak D match, TRBD1 (5 bases). The germline gives CDR1 KGHSH, CDR2 LQKENI. V lost 5 bases to trimming and J lost 5 bases, with 12 bases between them. This CDR3 comprises 13 residues. In nucleotides, the CDR3 is TGTGCCAGCTCAGCGGGGGATTATTATGGCTACACCTTC. Translated, it gives CASSAGDYYGYTF.

This clone was observed a handful of times. The J gene is TRBJ1-5, the V gene TRBV28, with D maybe TRBD1 (6 bases). From germline, CDR1 is MDHEN and CDR2 SYDVKM. The CDR3 runs 15 residues. V lost 4 bases and J 6 bases, leaving 16 bases between the germline ends. CDR3 in DNA: TGTGCCAGCAGTTCATACACAGGGTCTATTCAGCCCCAGCATTTT. It specifies CASSSYTGSIQPQHF.

This clone was seen more than once but under ten times. V usage is TRBV28 and J usage is TRBJ1-5, with 7 bases fitting TRBD1. The trim removed 10 bases at V and 6 bases at J, leaving 9 bases unmatched. The CDR3 contains 13 residues. Germline assignment: CDR1 MDHEN and CDR2 SYDVKM. The CDR3 is CATETGNAQPQHF. CDR3 DNA sequence: TGTGCCACCGAGACAGGGAATGCTCAGCCCCAGCATTTT.

The J gene is TRBJ1-1, the V gene TRBV9; a weak D match, TRBD1 (5 bases). The ends were cut back, 4 bases at V and 1 base at J, with 17 bases in the middle. Germline lookup yields CDR1 SGDLS and CDR2 YYNGEE. This CDR3 contains 16 residues. The CDR3 DNA reads TGTGCCAGCAGCCCTCCGGGAGGGACGAGGAACACTGAAGCTTTCTTT. It specifies CASSPPGGTRNTEAFF.

The chain couples TRBV6-5 to TRBJ2-3; D is unresolved. The V end lost 2 bases, the J end lost 2 bases, and 11 bases lay between the germline ends. The germline V gene has CDR1 MNHEY and CDR2 SVGAGI. This CDR3 spans 15 amino acids. CDR3 sequence reads: CASSYGGVLTDTQYF. The CDR3 nucleotides read TGTGCCAGCAGTTACGGCGGAGTTCTCACAGATACGCAGTATTTT.

This chain links TRBV7-9 with TRBJ1-2, with TRBD1 identical over 7 bases. Germline V CDR1 and CDR2: SEHNR, FQNEAQ (reference sequence). The CDR3 contains 16 residues. The V and J ends lost 5 bases and 0 bases, in that order; junction bases with no gene match: 9. The CDR3 DNA is TGTGCCAGCAGCCCCGCGTCAGGGGGGTCTAACTATGGCTACACCTTC. Translated, it gives CASSPASGGSNYGYTF.